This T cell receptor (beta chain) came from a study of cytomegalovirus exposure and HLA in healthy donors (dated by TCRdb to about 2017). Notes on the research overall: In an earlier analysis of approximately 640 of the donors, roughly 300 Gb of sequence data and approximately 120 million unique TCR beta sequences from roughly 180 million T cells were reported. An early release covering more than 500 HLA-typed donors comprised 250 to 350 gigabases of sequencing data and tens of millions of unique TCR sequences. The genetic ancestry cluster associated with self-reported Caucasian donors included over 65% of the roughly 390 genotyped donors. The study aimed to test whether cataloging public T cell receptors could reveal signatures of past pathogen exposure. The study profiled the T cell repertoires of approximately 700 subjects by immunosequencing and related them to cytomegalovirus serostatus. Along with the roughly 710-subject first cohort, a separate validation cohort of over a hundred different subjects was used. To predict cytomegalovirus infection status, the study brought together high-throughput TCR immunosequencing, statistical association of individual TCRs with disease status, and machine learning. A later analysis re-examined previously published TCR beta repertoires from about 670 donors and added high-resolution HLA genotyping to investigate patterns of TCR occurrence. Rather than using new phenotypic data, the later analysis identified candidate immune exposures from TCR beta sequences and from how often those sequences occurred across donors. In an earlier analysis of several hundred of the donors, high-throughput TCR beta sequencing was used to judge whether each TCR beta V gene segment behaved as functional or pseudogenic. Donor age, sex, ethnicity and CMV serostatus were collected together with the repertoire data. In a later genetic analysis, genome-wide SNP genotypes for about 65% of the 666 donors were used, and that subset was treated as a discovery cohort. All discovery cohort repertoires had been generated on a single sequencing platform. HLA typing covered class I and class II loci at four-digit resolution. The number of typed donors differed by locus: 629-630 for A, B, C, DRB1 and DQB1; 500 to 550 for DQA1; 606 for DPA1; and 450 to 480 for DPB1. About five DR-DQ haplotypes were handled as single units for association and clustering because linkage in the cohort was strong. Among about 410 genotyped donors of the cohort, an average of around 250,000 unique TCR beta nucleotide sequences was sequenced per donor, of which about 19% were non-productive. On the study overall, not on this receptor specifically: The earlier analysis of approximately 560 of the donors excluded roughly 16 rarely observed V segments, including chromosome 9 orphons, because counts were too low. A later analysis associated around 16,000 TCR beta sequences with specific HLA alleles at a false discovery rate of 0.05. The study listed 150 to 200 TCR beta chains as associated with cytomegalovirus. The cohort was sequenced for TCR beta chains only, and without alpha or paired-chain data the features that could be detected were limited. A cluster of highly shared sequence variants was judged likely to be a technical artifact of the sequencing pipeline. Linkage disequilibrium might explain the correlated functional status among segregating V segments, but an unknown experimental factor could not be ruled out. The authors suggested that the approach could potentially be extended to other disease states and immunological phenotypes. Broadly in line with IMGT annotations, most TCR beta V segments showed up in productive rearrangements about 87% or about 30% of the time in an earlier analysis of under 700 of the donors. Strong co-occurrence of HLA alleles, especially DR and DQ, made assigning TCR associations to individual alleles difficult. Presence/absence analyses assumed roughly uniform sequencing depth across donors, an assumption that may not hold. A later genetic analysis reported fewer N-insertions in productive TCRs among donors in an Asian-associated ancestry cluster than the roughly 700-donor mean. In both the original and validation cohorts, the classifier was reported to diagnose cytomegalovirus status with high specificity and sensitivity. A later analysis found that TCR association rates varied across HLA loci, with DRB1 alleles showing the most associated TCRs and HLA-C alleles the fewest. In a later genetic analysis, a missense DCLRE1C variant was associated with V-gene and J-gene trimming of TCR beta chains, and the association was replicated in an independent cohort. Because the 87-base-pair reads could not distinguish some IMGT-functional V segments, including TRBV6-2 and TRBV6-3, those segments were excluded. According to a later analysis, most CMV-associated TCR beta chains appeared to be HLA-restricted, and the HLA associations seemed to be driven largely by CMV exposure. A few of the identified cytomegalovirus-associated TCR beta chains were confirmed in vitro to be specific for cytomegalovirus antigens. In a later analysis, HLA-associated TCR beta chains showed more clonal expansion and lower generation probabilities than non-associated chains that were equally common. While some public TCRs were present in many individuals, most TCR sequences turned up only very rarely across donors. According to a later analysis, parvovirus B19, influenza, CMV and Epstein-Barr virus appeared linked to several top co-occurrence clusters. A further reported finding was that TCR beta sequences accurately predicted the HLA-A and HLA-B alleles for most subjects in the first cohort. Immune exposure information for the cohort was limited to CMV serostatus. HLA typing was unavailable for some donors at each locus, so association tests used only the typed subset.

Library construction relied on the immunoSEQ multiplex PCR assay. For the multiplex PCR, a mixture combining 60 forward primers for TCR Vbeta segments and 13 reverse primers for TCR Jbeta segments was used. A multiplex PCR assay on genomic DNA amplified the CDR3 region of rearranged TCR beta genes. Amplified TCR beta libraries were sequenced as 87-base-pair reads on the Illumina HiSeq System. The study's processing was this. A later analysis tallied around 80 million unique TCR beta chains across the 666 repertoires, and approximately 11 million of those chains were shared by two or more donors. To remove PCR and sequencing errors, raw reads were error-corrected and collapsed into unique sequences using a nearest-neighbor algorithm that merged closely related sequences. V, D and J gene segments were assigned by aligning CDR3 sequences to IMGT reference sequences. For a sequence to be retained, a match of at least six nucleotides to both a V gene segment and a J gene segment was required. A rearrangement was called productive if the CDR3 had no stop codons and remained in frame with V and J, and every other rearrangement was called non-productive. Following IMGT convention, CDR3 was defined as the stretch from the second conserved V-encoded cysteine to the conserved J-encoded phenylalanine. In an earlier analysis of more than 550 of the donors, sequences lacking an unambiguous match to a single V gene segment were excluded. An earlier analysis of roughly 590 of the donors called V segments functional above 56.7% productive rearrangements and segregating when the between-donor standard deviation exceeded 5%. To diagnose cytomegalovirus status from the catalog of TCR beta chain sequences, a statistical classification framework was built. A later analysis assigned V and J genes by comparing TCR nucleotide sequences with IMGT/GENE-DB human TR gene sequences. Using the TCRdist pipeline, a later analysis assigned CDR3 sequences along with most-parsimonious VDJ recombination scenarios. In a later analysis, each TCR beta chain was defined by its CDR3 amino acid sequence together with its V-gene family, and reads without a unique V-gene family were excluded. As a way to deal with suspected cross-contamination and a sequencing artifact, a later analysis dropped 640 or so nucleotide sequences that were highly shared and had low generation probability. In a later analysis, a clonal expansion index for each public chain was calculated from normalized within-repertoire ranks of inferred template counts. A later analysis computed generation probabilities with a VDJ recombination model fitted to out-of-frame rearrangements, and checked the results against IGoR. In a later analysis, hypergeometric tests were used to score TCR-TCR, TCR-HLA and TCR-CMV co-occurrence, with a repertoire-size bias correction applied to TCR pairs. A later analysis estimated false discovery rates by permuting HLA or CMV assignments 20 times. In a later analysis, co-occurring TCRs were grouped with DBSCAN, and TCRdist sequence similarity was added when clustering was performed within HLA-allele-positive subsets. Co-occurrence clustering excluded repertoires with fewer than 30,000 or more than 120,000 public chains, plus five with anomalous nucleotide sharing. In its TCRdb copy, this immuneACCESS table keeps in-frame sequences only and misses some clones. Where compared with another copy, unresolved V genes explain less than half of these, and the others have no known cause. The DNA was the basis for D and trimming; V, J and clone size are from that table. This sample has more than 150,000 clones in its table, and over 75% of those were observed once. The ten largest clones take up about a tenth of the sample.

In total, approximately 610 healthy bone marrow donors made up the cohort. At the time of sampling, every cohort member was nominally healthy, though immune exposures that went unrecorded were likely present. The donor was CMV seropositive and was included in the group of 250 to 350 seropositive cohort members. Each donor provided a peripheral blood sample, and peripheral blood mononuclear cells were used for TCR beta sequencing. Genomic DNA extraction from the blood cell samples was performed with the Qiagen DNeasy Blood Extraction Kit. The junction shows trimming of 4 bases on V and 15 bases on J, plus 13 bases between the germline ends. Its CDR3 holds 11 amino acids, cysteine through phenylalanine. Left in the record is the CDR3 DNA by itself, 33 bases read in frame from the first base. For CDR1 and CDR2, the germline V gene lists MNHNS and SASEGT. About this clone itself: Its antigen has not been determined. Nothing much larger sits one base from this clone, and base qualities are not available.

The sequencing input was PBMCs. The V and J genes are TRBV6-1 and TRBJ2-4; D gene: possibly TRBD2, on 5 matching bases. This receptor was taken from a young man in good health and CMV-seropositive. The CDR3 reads CASSGTLRVYF. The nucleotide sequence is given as TGTGCCAGCAGTGGAACCCTGAGGGTGTACTTC.